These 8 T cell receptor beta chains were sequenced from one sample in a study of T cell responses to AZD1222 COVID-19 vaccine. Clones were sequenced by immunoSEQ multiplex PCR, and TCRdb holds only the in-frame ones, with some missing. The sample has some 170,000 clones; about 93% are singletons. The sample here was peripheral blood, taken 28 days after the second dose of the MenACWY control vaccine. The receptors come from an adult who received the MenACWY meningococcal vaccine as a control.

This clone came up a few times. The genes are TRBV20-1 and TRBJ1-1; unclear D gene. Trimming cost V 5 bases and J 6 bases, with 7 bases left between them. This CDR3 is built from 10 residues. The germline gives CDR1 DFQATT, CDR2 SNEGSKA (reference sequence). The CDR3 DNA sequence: TGCAGTGCTGGTCGGGCTGAAGCTTTCTTT. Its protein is CSAGRAEAFF.

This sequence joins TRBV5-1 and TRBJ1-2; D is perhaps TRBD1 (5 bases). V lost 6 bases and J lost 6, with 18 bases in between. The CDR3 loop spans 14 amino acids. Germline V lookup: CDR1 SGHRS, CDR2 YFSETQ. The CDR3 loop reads CASNPQAGNDGYTF. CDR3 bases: TGCGCCAGCAACCCTCAGGCAGGGAACGATGGCTACACCTTC.

The CDR3 DNA reads as TGCGCCAGCAGCCAAGATCGGGGCCATAGCAATCAGCCCCAGCATTTT. This translates into CASSQDRGHSNQPQHF. J is TRBJ1-5 and V is TRBV4-1; possible D gene TRBD1, 5 bases. V was cut by 0 bases and J by 0 bases, with 9 bases left in between. The CDR3 spans 16 residues. The V gene's germline CDR1 is MGHRA and CDR2 YSYEKL.

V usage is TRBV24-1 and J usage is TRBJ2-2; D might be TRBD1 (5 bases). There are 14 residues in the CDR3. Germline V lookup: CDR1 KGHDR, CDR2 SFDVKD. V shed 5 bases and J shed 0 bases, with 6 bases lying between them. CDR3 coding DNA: TGTGCCACCAGTGGACAGCCGAACACCGGGGAGCTGTTTTTT. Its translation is CATSGQPNTGELFF.

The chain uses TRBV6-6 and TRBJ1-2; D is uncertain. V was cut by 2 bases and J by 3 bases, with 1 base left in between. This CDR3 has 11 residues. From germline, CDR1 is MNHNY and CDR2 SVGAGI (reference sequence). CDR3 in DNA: TGTGCCAGCAGTTACGACTATGGCTACACCTTC. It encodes CASSYDYGYTF.

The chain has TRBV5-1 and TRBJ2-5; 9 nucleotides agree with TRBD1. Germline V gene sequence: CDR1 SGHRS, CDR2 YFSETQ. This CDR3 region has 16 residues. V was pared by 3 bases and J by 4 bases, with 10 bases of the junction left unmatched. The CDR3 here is CASSSGGQGGAETQYF. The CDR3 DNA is TGCGCCAGCAGCTCGGGGGGACAGGGAGGCGCAGAGACCCAGTACTTC.

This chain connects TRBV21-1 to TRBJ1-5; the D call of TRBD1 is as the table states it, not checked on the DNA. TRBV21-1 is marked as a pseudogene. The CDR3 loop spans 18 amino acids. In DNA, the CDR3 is TGTGCCAGCCCGAGCGGGGACAGGGGGCCCACGGGAGATCAGCCCCAGCATTTT. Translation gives CASPSGDRGPTGDQPQHF.

Here the CDR3 DNA reads TGTGCCAGCAGTGAAGCCTCATCCTCCGGGACACCACTGTTTTTT. Translated: CASSEASSSGTPLFF. V gene TRBV2 combines with J gene TRBJ1-4, with TRBD1 as a possible D gene (6 bases). CDR3 length equals 15 residues. Deletions cut 0 bases from V and 13 bases from J, with 18 bases between. CDR1 is SNHLY and CDR2 is FYNNEI in the germline V gene. Together with reference TRBV2 and TRBJ1-4, the CDR3 gives the full variable domain: EPEVTQTPSHQVTQMGQEVILRCVPISNHLYFYWYRQILGQKVEFLVSFYNNEISEKSEIFDDQFSVERPDGSNFTLKIRSTKLEDSAMYFCASSEASSSGTPLFFGSGTQLSVL.